This T cell receptor beta chain came from a study of tissue T cells after allogeneic stem cell transplantation. Overall study results and limits: Shared clones across patients were few; motif clustering revealed tissue-specific shared signatures. Limitations included a small, clinically heterogeneous cohort and limited sampling depth.

CDR1 and CDR2 from the germline V gene are SGHND and FRSKSL. There are 15 residues in the CDR3. V lost 6 bases and J lost 5; bases outside the gene matches: 10. CDR3 sequences, V/J genes, frequencies and template counts came from survey-depth TCRbeta sequencing. Produced via immunoSEQ multiplex PCR; TCRdb's table is partial and in-frame only. The sample includes 6,000 to 8,500 clones, 40% to 60% of them seen just once. Details on this clone: What it binds is unknown. Each gene name is a mouse one. With the read ending 1 residue before the CDR3 end, the germline J gene is used to fill in that end.

Noted time point: mouse harvest day 7 after allogeneic transplant. Tail vein injection delivered 10^7 T-cell-depleted bone marrow cells and 10^6 splenic CD5+ T cells. Mice had MHC-mismatched B6 into BALB/c GVHD, sampled day 7 or 14. What was sequenced was lymph node tissue. The J gene is TRBJ1-1, the V gene TRBV15; 9 bases agree with TRBD1. This TCR derives from a female BALB/c mouse given C57BL/6 T cells with graft-versus-host disease after an allogeneic hematopoietic cell transplant. The CDR3 sequence: CASRLGGQGSTEVFF. CDR3 DNA (partial): TGTGCCAGCAGGCTTGGCGGACAGGGGAGTACAGAAGTCTTC.